The present T cell receptor beta chain was sequenced within a study of T cells after posttransplantation cyclophosphamide listed by TCRdb under 2016. About the full investigation: T cell repertoire reconstitution was tracked by TRB sequencing after myeloablative bone marrow transplantation in which posttransplantation cyclophosphamide was used as GVHD prophylaxis. Antigen receptor sequencing was done on samples from about 34 PTCy-treated patients and from under 20 related bone marrow donors of those patients. Blood from every one of the 30 or so PTCy patients who had 1-year posttransplant specimens underwent TRB sequencing. In 3 patients, up to about 3 additional blood samples taken between 2 and 5.2 years after transplant also underwent TRB sequencing, as did pretransplant blood from several patients. Because TRA and TRB clonality correlated tightly in fewer than ten samples, the subsequent TCR analyses were limited to TRB only. Public TRB sequences were searched against a database of over 3,500 sequences associated with responses to pathogens, tumor antigens, self-antigens and alloantigens.

Its CDR3 holds 13 amino acids, cysteine through phenylalanine. The kept DNA is CDR3 alone, 39 bases in frame from the first base. CDR1 and CDR2 are read off the germline V gene as MNHEY and SVGAGI. Trimming costs V 6 bases and J 4 bases, and their ends lie 9 bases apart. Genomic DNA was used for TRB sequencing, which was performed with the immunoSEQ assay at survey resolution or with the hsTCRB kit. The authors' analysis ran thus. The immunoSEQ software was used for initial read processing, and the LymphoSeq R package was used for repertoire analyses. Clonality was computed as 1 minus normalized Shannon entropy; Gini coefficient was also calculated for each TRB dataset. Phenotypes of unsorted samples were inferred by mapping TRB sequences from sorted subsets of the recipient or donor onto unsorted samples of the same recipient. TCRdb took this table from immuneACCESS and kept in-frame rearrangements with V and J called. Such tables lack part of the clones; where checked against another copy, unresolved V genes explain under half of the gap, and the rest is unexplained. V, J and clone size reflect that table, while D and trimming were determined from the DNA. The sample comprises around 44,000 clones, and every one was counted more than once. The biggest ten clones account for approximately 2.2% of the sample.

Points the paper makes about the study in general: The TRB repertoires of T cells infiltrating skin or GI tract showed only limited overlap with the TRB repertoires of T cells in blood. Across the approximately 45 patients, TRB clonality was highly associated with recipient CMV seropositivity and CMV reactivation, and diversity with PTCy was similar to that in the CNI/methotrexate controls. At 1-2 months, donor-recipient similarity was low but rose over the first year, and the later blood repertoires were often dominated by donor CD8+ memory clones.

Related bone marrow donors provided peripheral blood samples on the day of marrow donation. Peripheral blood and bone marrow mononuclear cells were isolated by Ficoll-Hypaque density centrifugation and were cryopreserved. This clone has ten or more counts. Its antigen remains undetermined. Base qualities are not recorded, but no much larger clone differs from it by a single base. What was sequenced was PBMCs. Rearrangement joined TRBV6-5 to TRBJ1-4; the D gene cannot be named for sure. The receptor was derived from a man aged 35 to 55 in good health, CMV-negative, and a related stem cell transplant donor. The DNA is TGTGCCAGCAGAAGAAACGGTAATGAAAAACTGTTTTTT. It codes for CASRRNGNEKLFF.